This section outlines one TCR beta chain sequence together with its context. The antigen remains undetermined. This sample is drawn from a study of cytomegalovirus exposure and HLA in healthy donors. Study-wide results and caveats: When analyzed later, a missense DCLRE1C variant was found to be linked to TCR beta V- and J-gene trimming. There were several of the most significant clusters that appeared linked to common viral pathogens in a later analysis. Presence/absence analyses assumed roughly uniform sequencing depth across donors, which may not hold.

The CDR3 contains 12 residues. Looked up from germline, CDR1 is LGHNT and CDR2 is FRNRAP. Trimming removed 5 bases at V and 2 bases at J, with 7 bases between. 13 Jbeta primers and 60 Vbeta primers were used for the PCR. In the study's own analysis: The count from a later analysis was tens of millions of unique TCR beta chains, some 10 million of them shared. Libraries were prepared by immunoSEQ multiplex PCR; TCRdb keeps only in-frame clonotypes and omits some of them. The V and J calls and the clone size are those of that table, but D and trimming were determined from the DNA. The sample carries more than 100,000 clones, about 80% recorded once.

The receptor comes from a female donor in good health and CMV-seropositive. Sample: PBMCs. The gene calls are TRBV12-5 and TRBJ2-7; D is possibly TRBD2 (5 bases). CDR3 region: CASGIGTYEQYF. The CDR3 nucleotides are TGTGCTAGTGGTATCGGGACCTACGAGCAGTACTTC.